The 11 T cell receptor beta chains below all came from one sample that was sequenced in a study of blood T cells in healthy people across ages. A second PCR of 7 to 11 cycles used a sample-barcoded 5' primer and a J-beta primer mix. TCRdb itself ran the 5' RACE reads through MiXCR, one entry per CDR3 protein. This table has hundreds of thousands of distinct CDR3 sequences, more than 35% appearing once. Sequencing was carried out using blood. The receptors were gathered from an elderly man in good health.

This clonotype came up a few times. The chain links TRBV20-1 to TRBJ2-4, with D perhaps TRBD1 (6 bases). The CDR3 has 13 residues. The V and J ends lost 6 bases and 3 bases respectively, with 12 bases between them. Looked up from germline, CDR1 is DFQATT and CDR2 is SNEGSKA (reference sequence). This chain's CDR3 is CSAGHRDKNIQYF. CDR3 in DNA: TGCAGTGCCGGCCACAGGGACAAAAACATTCAGTACTTC.

This chain uses TRBV5-1 with TRBJ2-1; 10 bases match TRBD1. The CDR3 extends over 15 amino acids. CDR1 SGHRS and CDR2 YFSETQ come from the germline V gene. V was pared by 0 bases and J by 6 bases, with 3 bases of the junction left unmatched. CDR3 in DNA: TGCGCCAGCAGCTTGGTCGGGACAGGGGCCAATGAGCAGTTCTTC. It codes for CASSLVGTGANEQFF.

The CDR3 protein is CASSPPGLAGASTQYF. The CDR3 nucleotides are TGTGCCAGCAGCCCCCCGGGACTAGCGGGAGCTAGTACGCAGTATTTT. This rearrangement joins TRBV9 to TRBJ2-3; 14 nucleotides agree with TRBD2. The CDR3 runs 16 residues. V trimming: 4 bases; J trimming: 8 bases; junction bases outside the gene matches: 9. CDR1 and CDR2 from the germline V gene are SGDLS and YYNGEE. The entire variable domain, with the rest obtained from reference TRBV9 and TRBJ2-3, is as follows: DSGVTQTPKHLITATGQRVTLRCSPRSGDLSVYWYQQSLDQGLQFLIQYYNGEERAKGNILERFSAQQFPDLHSELNLSSLELGDSALYFCASSPPGLAGASTQYFGPGTRLTVL.

This chain connects TRBV28 to TRBJ2-1, with a tentative D call TRBD2 (6 bases). The germline gives CDR1 MDHEN, CDR2 SYDVKM. V lost 1 base and J 0 bases, leaving 19 bases between the germline ends. CDR3 length equals 19 residues. The CDR3 DNA sequence: TGTGCCAGCAGTTTATACGGGACTCAAATCGATAGCTCCTACAATGAGCAGTTCTTC. This encodes CASSLYGTQIDSSYNEQFF.

At least ten counts were recorded for this clonotype. The chain carries TRBV27 and TRBJ2-5; no clear D gene. V was cut by 5 bases and J by 2 bases, with 9 bases left in between. CDR1 and CDR2 from the germline V gene are MNHEY and SMNVEV (reference sequence). This CDR3 has 13 residues. CDR3 amino acids: CASSGRWQETQYF. DNA of the CDR3: TGTGCCAGCAGTGGGCGGTGGCAAGAGACCCAGTACTTC.

This clonotype has a handful of counts. This rearrangement joins TRBV7-2 to TRBJ2-1, with unresolved D. The V end lost 4 bases, the J end lost 4 bases, and 14 bases lay between the germline ends. CDR3 length equals 15 residues. Germline CDR1 reads SGHTA; CDR2 reads FQGNSA. The CDR3 loop is CASSSGRTTYNEQFF. Written as DNA, the CDR3 is TGTGCCAGCAGCTCCGGACGGACCACGTACAATGAGCAGTTCTTC.

The V call is TRBV5-5, the J call TRBJ2-7; either TRBD1 or TRBD2 may fit D (5 bases each). V dropped 5 bases and J dropped 2 bases, with 14 bases sitting between them. The CDR3 consists of 14 residues. The germline V gene encodes CDR1 SGHKS and CDR2 YYEKEE (reference sequence). CDR3 bases: TGTGCCAGCAGTTCATTGGGGGTAACCTACGAGCAGTACTTC. This sequence encodes CASSSLGVTYEQYF.

The rearrangement links TRBV6-2 or TRBV6-3 to TRBJ2-3, with D maybe TRBD1 (5 bases). V was clipped by 5 bases and J by 4 bases, with 19 bases between them. Germline CDR1 and CDR2: MNHEY and SVGEGT. This CDR3 comprises 16 residues. This CDR3 is CASSTRDGPWADTQYF. The CDR3 coding sequence is TGTGCCAGCAGTACCAGGGATGGACCCTGGGCAGATACGCAGTATTTT.

The chain employs TRBV6-1 and TRBJ2-3; no definite D call. Germline loops: CDR1 MNHNS, CDR2 SASEGT. The CDR3 has 18 residues. V gave up 5 bases and J gave up 4 bases, with 25 bases separating them. The CDR3 nucleotides are TGTGCCAGCAGTCGAGACTCCCGACACTACCCCGGAGCAGATACGCAGTATTTT. Amino acids: CASSRDSRHYPGADTQYF.

There are a few counts of this clonotype. The chain carries TRBV7-2 and TRBJ2-7; 8 positions match TRBD2. V shed 0 bases and J 3 bases; nucleotides not matched to a gene: 4. The CDR3 sequence is 15 residues long. Germline CDR1 SGHTA, CDR2 FQGNSA. The CDR3 region has the DNA TGTGCCAGCAGCTTAGCTTTTCGGGAGGGCTACGAGCAGTACTTC. It specifies CASSLAFREGYEQYF.

The chain combines TRBV6-5 with TRBJ2-1; D possibly corresponds to TRBD1 (6 bases). V lost 3 bases and J 9 bases, leaving 12 bases between the germline ends. Germline CDR1 and CDR2: MNHEY and SVGAGI. This CDR3 comprises 13 residues. The CDR3 region has the DNA TGTGCCAGCAGTTATTTGAGGGGGTCTGAGCAGTTCTTC. Protein: CASSYLRGSEQFF.